This T cell receptor (beta chain) was found in a study of blood T cell repertoires in COVID-19. For the study at large: From T cells, B-cell-depleted T cells, or PBMCs came the material, which was cDNA or gDNA.

The method was immunoSEQ multiplex PCR; TCRdb's version includes in-frame clones alone and lacks a portion of them. The sample lists some 14,000 clones; around 80% were seen once. V was shortened by 2 bases and J by 0 bases, with 22 bases between the two germline ends. The CDR3 spans 19 residues. Only a few counts were recorded for this clone. Material: peripheral blood. The receptor comes from a human donor in a cohort sampled during active COVID-19. V and J are TRBV23-1 and TRBJ1-1; possibly TRBD1 for D (5 bases). TRBV23-1 is treated as an ORF (open reading frame) with a function not yet certain. DNA for the CDR3: TGCGCCAGCAGTCAAAACGCCCGGGGCCTAGCGGCTATGAACACTGAAGCTTTCTTT. Translated: CASSQNARGLAAMNTEAFF.